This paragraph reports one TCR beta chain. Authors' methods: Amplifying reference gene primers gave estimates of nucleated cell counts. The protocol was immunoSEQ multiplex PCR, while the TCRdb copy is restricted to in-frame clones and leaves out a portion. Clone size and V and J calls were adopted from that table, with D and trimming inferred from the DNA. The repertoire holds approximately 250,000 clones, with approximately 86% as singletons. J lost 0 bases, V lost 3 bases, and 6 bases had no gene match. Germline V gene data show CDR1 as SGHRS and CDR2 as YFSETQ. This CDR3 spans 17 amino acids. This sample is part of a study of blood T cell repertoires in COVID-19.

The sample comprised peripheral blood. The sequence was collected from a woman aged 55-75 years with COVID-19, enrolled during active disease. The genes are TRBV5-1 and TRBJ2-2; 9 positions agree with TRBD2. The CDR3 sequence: CASSSGLATSNTGELFF. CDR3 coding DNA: TGCGCCAGCAGCTCCGGACTAGCGACGTCGAACACCGGGGAGCTGTTTTTT. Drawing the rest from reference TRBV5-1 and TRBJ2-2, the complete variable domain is KAGVTQTPRYLIKTRGQQVTLSCSPISGHRSVSWYQQTPGQGLQFLFEYFSETQRNKGNFPGRFSGRQFSNSRSEMNVSTLELGDSALYLCASSSGLATSNTGELFFGEGSRLTVL.